What follows are 9 T cell receptor beta chains derived from one specimen sequenced in a study of cytomegalovirus exposure and HLA in healthy donors. 13 Jbeta primers and 60 Vbeta primers were used for the PCR. TCRdb keeps only in-frame clones here, not all; method: immunoSEQ multiplex PCR. The table has roughly 130,000 clones, 74% seen once. Sequences were obtained from PBMCs. The origin of the receptors is a woman aged 45-65 years in good health and CMV-seropositive.

The rearrangement links TRBV7-6 to TRBJ2-2; no definite D call. Germline assignment: CDR1 SGHVS and CDR2 FNYEAQ. This CDR3 spans 11 amino acids. Trimming pared 8 bases from V and 6 bases from J, leaving 7 bases between. The CDR3 sequence: CASLGPGELFF. In DNA form, the CDR3 reads TGTGCCAGCCTGGGCCCCGGGGAGCTGTTTTTT.

The chain uses TRBV7-2 and TRBJ2-5; 9 bases fit TRBD2. Germline V lookup: CDR1 SGHTA, CDR2 FQGNSA. V gave up 8 bases and J gave up 4 bases; unmatched junction bases: 5. This CDR3 is 13 amino acids long. The CDR3 sequence is CASGTSSGETQYF. The CDR3 DNA is TGTGCCAGCGGGACTAGCTCGGGAGAGACCCAGTACTTC.

Notes on this clone: The sample carries other DNA sequences with the same CDR3. The rearrangement joins TRBV7-2 to TRBJ2-7, with D unresolved. CDR1 and CDR2 (germline): SGHTA, FQGNSA. This CDR3 is 13 amino acids long. V lost 2 bases to trimming and J lost 2 bases, with 7 bases between them. CDR3 bases: TGTGCCAGCAGCTTATACCGCGCCTACGAGCAGTACTTC. It translates to CASSLYRAYEQYF.

The chain uses TRBV6-5 and TRBJ2-5; D is unclear. The CDR3 runs to 12 residues. Germline V CDR1 and CDR2: MNHEY, SVGAGI. The V end was cut by 7 bases, the J end by 4 bases, with 10 bases between. DNA of the CDR3: TGTGCCAGCATAGAGCTACCAGAGACCCAGTACTTC. Translating gives CASIELPETQYF.

The rearrangement links TRBV6-1 to TRBJ2-3; TRBD1 matches 7 bases. Trimming at V came to 6 bases and at J to 4 bases, leaving 10 bases not matched to a gene. The CDR3 has 15 residues. Germline V lookup: CDR1 MNHNS, CDR2 SASEGT. The CDR3 DNA sequence: TGTGCCAGCAGATTACAGGGGATAATCGCAGATACGCAGTATTTT. Protein product: CASRLQGIIADTQYF.

This clone was found once. The rearrangement uses TRBV5-1 and TRBJ1-2, with 7 bases aligning to TRBD1. Germline-derived CDR1 and CDR2 are SGHRS and YFSETQ. J lost 6 bases, V lost 5 bases, and 4 bases had no gene match. CDR3 length equals 12 residues. DNA of the CDR3: TGCGCCAGCAGACAGGGGAACGATGGCTACACCTTC. Its translation: CASRQGNDGYTF.

The genes are TRBV10-3 and TRBJ1-2; D is perhaps TRBD1 (6 bases). Germline CDR1 is ENHRY and CDR2 is SYGVKD. This CDR3 has 14 residues. Trimming cost V 10 bases and J 6 bases, with 21 bases left between them. The DNA for the CDR3 is TGTGCCACGCAAAACGCACGGGCAGGGGATGGCTACACCTTC. The encoded protein is CATQNARAGDGYTF.

J is TRBJ2-1 and V is TRBV4-1; perhaps TRBD1 as D (5 bases). Per germline, CDR1 MGHRA and CDR2 YSYEKL. Trimming shortened V by 0 bases and J by 0 bases, and 15 bases separated the two germline ends. This CDR3 has 18 residues. The CDR3 sequence is CASSQDPLGASSYNEQFF. The CDR3 region has the DNA TGCGCCAGCAGCCAAGATCCCCTAGGGGCGAGCTCCTACAATGAGCAGTTCTTC.

The rearrangement joins TRBV2 to TRBJ1-4; 8 positions match TRBD1. The length of the CDR3 is 13 residues. The V gene end was trimmed by 11 bases and the J gene end by 7 bases; junction bases not matched to a gene: 9. Germline CDR1 and CDR2: SNHLY and FYNNEI. The CDR3 here is CAVLTGESEKLFF. The CDR3 DNA is TGTGCCGTACTGACAGGGGAGAGTGAAAAACTGTTTTTT.